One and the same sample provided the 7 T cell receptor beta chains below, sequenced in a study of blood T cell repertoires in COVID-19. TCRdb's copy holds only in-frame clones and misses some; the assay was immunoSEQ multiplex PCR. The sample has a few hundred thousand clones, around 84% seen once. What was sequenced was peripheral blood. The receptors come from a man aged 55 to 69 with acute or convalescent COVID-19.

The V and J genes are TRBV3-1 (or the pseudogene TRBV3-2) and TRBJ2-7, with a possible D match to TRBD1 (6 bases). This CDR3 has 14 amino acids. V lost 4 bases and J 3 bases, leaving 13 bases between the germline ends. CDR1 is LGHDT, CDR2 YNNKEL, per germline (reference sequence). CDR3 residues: CASSPWDTNYEQYF. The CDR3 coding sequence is TGTGCCAGCAGCCCCTGGGACACCAACTACGAGCAGTACTTC.

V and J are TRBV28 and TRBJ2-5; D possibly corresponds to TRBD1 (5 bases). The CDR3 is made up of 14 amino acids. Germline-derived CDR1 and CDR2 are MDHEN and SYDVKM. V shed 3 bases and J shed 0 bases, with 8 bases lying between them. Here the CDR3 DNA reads TGTGCCAGCAGTTTCAGGGTCAACCAAGAGACCCAGTACTTC. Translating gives CASSFRVNQETQYF.

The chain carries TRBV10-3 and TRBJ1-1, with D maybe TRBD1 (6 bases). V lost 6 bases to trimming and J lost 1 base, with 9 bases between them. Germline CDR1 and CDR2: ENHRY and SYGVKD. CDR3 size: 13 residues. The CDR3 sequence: CAISPGQNTEAFF. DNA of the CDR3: TGTGCCATCAGCCCGGGACAGAACACTGAAGCTTTCTTT.

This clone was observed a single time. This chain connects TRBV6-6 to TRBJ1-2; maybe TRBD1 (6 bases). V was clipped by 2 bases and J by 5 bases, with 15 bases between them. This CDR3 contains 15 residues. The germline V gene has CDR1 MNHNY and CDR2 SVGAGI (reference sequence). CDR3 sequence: CASSYPPGQGYGYTF. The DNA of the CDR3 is TGTGCCAGCAGTTACCCTCCGGGCCAGGGGTATGGCTACACCTTC.

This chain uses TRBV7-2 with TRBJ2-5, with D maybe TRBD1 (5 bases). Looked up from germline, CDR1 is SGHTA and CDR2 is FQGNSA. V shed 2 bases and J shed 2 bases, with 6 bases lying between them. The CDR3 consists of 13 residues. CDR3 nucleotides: TGTGCCAGCAGCTTACACAGGCAAGAGACCCAGTACTTC. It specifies CASSLHRQETQYF.

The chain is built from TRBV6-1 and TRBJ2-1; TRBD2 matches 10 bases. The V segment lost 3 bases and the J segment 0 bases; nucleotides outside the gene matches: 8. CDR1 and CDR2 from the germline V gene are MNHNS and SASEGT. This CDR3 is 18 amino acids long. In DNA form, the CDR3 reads TGTGCCAGCAGTGACTGGACTAGCGGTAGAAGCTCCTACAATGAGCAGTTCTTC. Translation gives CASSDWTSGRSSYNEQFF.

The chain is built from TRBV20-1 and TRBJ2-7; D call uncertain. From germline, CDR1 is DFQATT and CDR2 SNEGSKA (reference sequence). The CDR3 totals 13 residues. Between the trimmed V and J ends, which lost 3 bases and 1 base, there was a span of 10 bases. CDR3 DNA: TGCAGTGCTAGTGGTTCCGGGTCCTACGAGCAGTACTTC. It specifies CSASGSGSYEQYF.